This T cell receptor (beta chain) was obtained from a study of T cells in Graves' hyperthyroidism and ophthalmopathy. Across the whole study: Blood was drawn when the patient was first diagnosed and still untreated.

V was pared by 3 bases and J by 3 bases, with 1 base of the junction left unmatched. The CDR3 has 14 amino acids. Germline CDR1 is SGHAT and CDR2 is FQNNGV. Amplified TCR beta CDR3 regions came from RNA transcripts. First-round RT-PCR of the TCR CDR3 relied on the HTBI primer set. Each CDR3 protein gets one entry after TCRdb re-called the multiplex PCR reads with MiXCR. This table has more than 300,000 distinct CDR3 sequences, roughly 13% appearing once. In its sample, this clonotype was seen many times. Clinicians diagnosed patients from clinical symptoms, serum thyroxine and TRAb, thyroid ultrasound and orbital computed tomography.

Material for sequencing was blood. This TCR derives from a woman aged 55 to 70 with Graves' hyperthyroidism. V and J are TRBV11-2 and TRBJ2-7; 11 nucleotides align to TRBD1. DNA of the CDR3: TGTGCCAGCAGCTTGGGGACAGGGGGCTACGAGCAGTACTTC. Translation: CASSLGTGGYEQYF.